This TCR beta chain came from a study of T cells in Graves' hyperthyroidism and ophthalmopathy. General observations from the study: Ophthalmopathy and stable hyperthyroidism were separated by a 13 V-J model.

What was amplified from RNA transcripts were TCR beta CDR3 regions. A set of HTBI primers served as the primers for a first-round RT-PCR of the TCR CDR3. TCRdb ran MiXCR on the multiplex PCR reads and lists one entry per CDR3 protein. The data show a few hundred thousand distinct CDR3 sequences, with 11% to 15% seen just once and approximately 5.7% held by the top ten. At least ten counts were recorded for this clonotype. The antigen is not known. Germline CDR1 reads LGHDT; CDR2 reads YNNKEL (reference sequence). The ends were cut back, 0 bases at V and 0 bases at J, with 5 bases in the middle. The CDR3 consists of 14 residues.

This sequence was found in a woman in her 30s with Graves' hyperthyroidism that later progressed to Graves' ophthalmopathy. V and J are TRBV3-1 and TRBJ1-1; the D is unclear. The sample consisted of blood. CDR3 sequence (DNA): TGTGCCAGCAGCCAAGAACCCCTGAACACTGAAGCTTTCTTT. Residues: CASSQEPLNTEAFF.